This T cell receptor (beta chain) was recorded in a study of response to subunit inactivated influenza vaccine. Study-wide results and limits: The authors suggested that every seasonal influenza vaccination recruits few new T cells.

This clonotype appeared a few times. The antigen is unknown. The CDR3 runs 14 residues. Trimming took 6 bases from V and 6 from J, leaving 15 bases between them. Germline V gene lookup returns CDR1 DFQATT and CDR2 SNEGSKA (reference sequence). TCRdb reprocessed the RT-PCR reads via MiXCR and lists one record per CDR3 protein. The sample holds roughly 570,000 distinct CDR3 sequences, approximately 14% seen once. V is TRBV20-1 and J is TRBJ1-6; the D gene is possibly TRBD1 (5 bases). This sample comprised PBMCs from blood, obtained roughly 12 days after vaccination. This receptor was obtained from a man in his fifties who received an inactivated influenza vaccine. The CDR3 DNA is TGCAGTGCCTCCTCCAGGGTGGCTAATTCACCCCTCCACTTT. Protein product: CSASSRVANSPLHF.